Presented here are 22 T cell receptor beta chains from one specimen sequenced in a study of blood T cell repertoires in COVID-19. The assay was immunoSEQ multiplex PCR, and TCRdb's table has in-frame clones only and misses some. The table records roughly 96,000 clones, 82% of them present only once. The sample consisted of peripheral blood. These receptors came from a man of 80 years or more with acute or convalescent COVID-19.

The J gene is TRBJ1-3, the V gene TRBV6-4; maybe TRBD1 (5 bases). V lost 6 bases and J lost 0, with 9 bases in between. This CDR3 is 14 amino acids long. Germline CDR1 MRHNA, CDR2 SNTAGT. CDR3 region: CASRTGTSGNTIYF. The DNA of the CDR3 is TGTGCCAGCAGAACAGGCACCTCTGGAAACACCATATATTTT.

The rearrangement joins TRBV11-2 to TRBJ2-4; no firm D call. V dropped 4 bases and J dropped 0 bases, with 7 bases sitting between them. The CDR3 totals 14 residues. CDR1 is SGHAT and CDR2 is FQNNGV in the germline V gene. The CDR3, as DNA: TGTGCCAGCAGCTCAAGACTAGCCAAAAACATTCAGTACTTC. Amino acids: CASSSRLAKNIQYF.

V is TRBV7-2 and J is TRBJ2-1, with 8 bases lining up with TRBD1. Germline lookup yields CDR1 SGHTA and CDR2 FQGNSA. With V trimmed by 3 bases and J by 8 bases, 9 bases remained unmatched. The CDR3 loop spans 15 amino acids. CDR3 sequence: CASSFRQGAWDEQFF. CDR3 nucleotide sequence: TGTGCCAGCAGCTTCCGGCAGGGGGCGTGGGATGAGCAGTTCTTC.

The CDR3 nucleotides read TGTGCCAGCAGCTTAGGGGGGGGACTCTTCACAGATACGCAGTATTTT. It specifies CASSLGGGLFTDTQYF. The V call is TRBV7-2, the J call TRBJ2-3; 7 bases align to TRBD2. The ends lost 1 base at V and 2 bases at J; junction bases unmatched: 6. The CDR3 spans 16 residues. Germline values: CDR1 SGHTA, CDR2 FQGNSA.

The DNA for the CDR3 is TGTGCCAGCAGCCGAATATCTTCCCCGAAGCGGTTCTTC. It translates to CASSRISSPKRFF. V is TRBV5-6 and J is TRBJ2-1, with D hard to call. CDR3 length: 13 amino acids. The V end was cut by 4 bases, the J end by 15 bases, with 20 bases between. The germline V gene encodes CDR1 SGHDT and CDR2 YYEEEE.

The rearrangement links TRBV2 to TRBJ2-1; 10 nucleotides line up with TRBD2. Trimming took 4 bases from V and 7 from J; bases not matched to a gene: 13. This CDR3 is 17 amino acids long. Germline values: CDR1 SNHLY, CDR2 FYNNEI. The CDR3: CASSARPLGTSANEQFF. The CDR3 nucleotides read TGTGCCAGCAGTGCTCGCCCTTTGGGGACTAGCGCGAATGAGCAGTTCTTC. Supplemented by reference TRBV2 and TRBJ2-1, the full variable domain reads EPEVTQTPSHQVTQMGQEVILRCVPISNHLYFYWYRQILGQKVEFLVSFYNNEISEKSEIFDDQFSVERPDGSNFTLKIRSTKLEDSAMYFCASSARPLGTSANEQFFGPGTRLTVL.

The genes are TRBV9 and TRBJ2-2; 9 nucleotides agree with TRBD2. From germline, CDR1 is SGDLS and CDR2 YYNGEE. The ends lost 2 bases at V and 6 bases at J; junction bases unmatched: 5. This CDR3 has 15 residues. CDR3 bases: TGTGCCAGCAGCGTGCCTAGCGGGATTTCCGGGGAGCTGTTTTTT. It specifies CASSVPSGISGELFF.

The rearrangement joins TRBV28 to TRBJ1-5; D may be TRBD1 (5 bases). Trimming took off 10 bases at V and 3 bases at J, with 13 bases between the two ends. The CDR3 runs 13 residues. Germline V gives CDR1 MDHEN, CDR2 SYDVKM. Here the CDR3 reads CAIDPTDNQPQHF. DNA for the CDR3: TGTGCCATCGACCCGACAGACAATCAGCCCCAGCATTTT.

This clone showed up just a few times. This sequence joins TRBV5-1 and TRBJ1-1, with a tentative D call TRBD1 (6 bases). V was shortened by 4 bases and J by 0 bases, with 16 bases between the two germline ends. The V gene's germline CDR1 is SGHRS and CDR2 YFSETQ. The CDR3 length is 16 residues. The CDR3 region is CASSRGPRGLNTEAFF. The CDR3 DNA sequence: TGCGCCAGCAGCCGGGGACCCAGGGGTCTGAACACTGAAGCTTTCTTT.

V and J are TRBV3-1 (or the pseudogene TRBV3-2) and TRBJ2-5, with 10 bases matching TRBD2. Losses at the gene ends were 10 bases for V and 5 bases for J; bases not matched to a gene: 7. The CDR3 spans 13 residues. Germline loops: CDR1 LGHDT, CDR2 YNNKEL (reference sequence). The DNA for the CDR3 is TGTGCCACCGAGGAGCGGGGGGGCGAGACCCAGTACTTC. As protein: CATEERGGETQYF.

This clone was seen just once. The chain has TRBV6-2 or TRBV6-3 and TRBJ2-1; 11 bases match TRBD2. This CDR3 spans 17 amino acids. V lost 4 bases to trimming and J lost 8 bases; unmatched junction nucleotides: 13. Germline assignment: CDR1 MNHEY and CDR2 SVGEGT. The CDR3: CASSFGLAGLPWDEQFF. The CDR3 nucleotides read TGTGCCAGCAGTTTTGGACTAGCGGGTCTTCCCTGGGATGAGCAGTTCTTC.

This sequence joins TRBV30 and TRBJ2-7; 8 positions match TRBD1. CDR1 and CDR2 from the germline V gene are GTSNPN and SVGIG (reference sequence). The CDR3 consists of 13 residues. The V and J ends lost 1 base and 6 bases, in that order; junction bases with no gene match: 5. CDR3 sequence: CAWSGTGIGEQYF. CDR3 coding DNA: TGTGCCTGGAGTGGGACAGGGATCGGCGAGCAGTACTTC.

This chain links TRBV4-1 with TRBJ2-3; D possibly corresponds to TRBD2 (7 bases). The germline CDR1 and CDR2 sequences are MGHRA and YSYEKL. Trimming took off 0 bases at V and 3 bases at J, with 16 bases between the two ends. This CDR3 region has 17 residues. The CDR3, as DNA: TGCGCCAGCAGCCAAGATGGGGGGGCGGGAATAACAGATACGCAGTATTTT. It translates to CASSQDGGAGITDTQYF.

This clone was found once. The chain combines TRBV10-1 with TRBJ2-3, with D unclear. The CDR3 has 14 residues. Germline CDR1 is WNHNN and CDR2 is SYGVQD (reference sequence). V dropped 2 bases and J dropped 1 base, with 7 bases sitting between them. CDR3 bases: TGCGCCAGCAGTGAGATCCAGGGCACAGATACGCAGTATTTT. Its protein product is CASSEIQGTDTQYF.

This clone was recorded once. This chain links TRBV28 with TRBJ1-2; TRBD1 aligns across 9 bases. This CDR3 has 15 residues. J lost 7 bases, V lost 5 bases, and 11 bases had no gene match. Looked up from germline, CDR1 is MDHEN and CDR2 is SYDVKM. For the CDR3, the DNA is TGTGCCAGCAGTCCAAGGACAGGGGTAGCGATTGGCTACACCTTC. Encoded protein: CASSPRTGVAIGYTF.

The chain couples TRBV19 to TRBJ2-2; D not certain. Germline lookup yields CDR1 LNHDA and CDR2 SQIVND (reference sequence). The CDR3 extends over 12 amino acids. The ends were cut back, 3 bases at V and 7 bases at J, with 6 bases in the middle. CDR3 coding DNA: TGTGCCAGTAGTATCTATGGCGGGGAGCTGTTTTTT. Amino acids: CASSIYGGELFF.

V usage is TRBV21-1 and J usage is TRBJ1-5; the DNA was not compared with TRBD1, the D call given in the table. TRBV21-1 is designated a pseudogene. This CDR3 contains 18 residues. The CDR3, as DNA: TGTGCCAGCAGCCCCCCACCCGGGACAGGGGGATCCAATCAGCCCCAGCATTTT. Amino acid sequence: CASSPPPGTGGSNQPQHF.

The DNA of the CDR3 is TGTGCCAGCAGCCCGACAGGCTCTGGAAACACCATATATTTT. Translated, it gives CASSPTGSGNTIYF. V gene TRBV6-5 combines with J gene TRBJ1-3; perhaps TRBD1 as D (6 bases). V lost 6 bases and J lost 0, with 9 bases in between. This CDR3 is 14 amino acids long. Germline loops: CDR1 MNHEY, CDR2 SVGAGI.

This clone was observed a handful of times. CDR3 sequence: CASNAGGLAGGSSYNEQFF. Written as DNA, the CDR3 is TGCGCCAGCAACGCCGGGGGGTTAGCGGGAGGGAGCTCCTACAATGAGCAGTTCTTC. This chain joins TRBV4-1 and TRBJ2-1, with TRBD2 matching over 11 bases. CDR3 length equals 19 residues. Germline lookup yields CDR1 MGHRA and CDR2 YSYEKL. V lost 7 bases and J lost 0; bases outside the gene matches: 14.

The rearrangement uses TRBV5-4 and TRBJ2-5; TRBD2 aligns across 9 bases. Germline V CDR1 and CDR2: SGHNT, YYREEE (reference sequence). The CDR3 extends over 15 amino acids. The trim removed 0 bases at V and 3 bases at J, leaving 3 bases unmatched. The CDR3: CASSLVLAGEETQYF. CDR3 coding DNA: TGTGCCAGCAGCTTGGTACTAGCGGGTGAAGAGACCCAGTACTTC. The full variable domain, completed using reference TRBV5-4 and TRBJ2-5, is ETGVTQSPTHLIKTRGQQVTLRCSSQSGHNTVSWYQQALGQGPQFIFQYYREEENGRGNFPPRFSGLQFPNYSSELNVNALELDDSALYLCASSLVLAGEETQYFGPGTRLLVL.

This chain uses TRBV24-1 with TRBJ2-2, with TRBD1 matching over 8 bases. The CDR3 spans 17 residues. V dropped 3 bases and J dropped 2; count of bases not matched to a gene: 7. In germline, CDR1 is KGHDR, CDR2 SFDVKD. The CDR3 here is CATSDPRTGRNTGELFF. CDR3 in DNA: TGTGCCACCAGTGATCCGAGGACAGGGCGTAACACCGGGGAGCTGTTTTTT.

The chain recombines TRBV9 with TRBJ2-5, with D tentatively TRBD2 (5 bases). The CDR3 is 14 amino acids. The V and J ends lost 2 bases and 0 bases respectively, with 8 bases between them. Germline assignment: CDR1 SGDLS and CDR2 YYNGEE. The CDR3 bases are TGTGCCAGCAGCGTGTCGGGGTACCAAGAGACCCAGTACTTC. Amino acids: CASSVSGYQETQYF.